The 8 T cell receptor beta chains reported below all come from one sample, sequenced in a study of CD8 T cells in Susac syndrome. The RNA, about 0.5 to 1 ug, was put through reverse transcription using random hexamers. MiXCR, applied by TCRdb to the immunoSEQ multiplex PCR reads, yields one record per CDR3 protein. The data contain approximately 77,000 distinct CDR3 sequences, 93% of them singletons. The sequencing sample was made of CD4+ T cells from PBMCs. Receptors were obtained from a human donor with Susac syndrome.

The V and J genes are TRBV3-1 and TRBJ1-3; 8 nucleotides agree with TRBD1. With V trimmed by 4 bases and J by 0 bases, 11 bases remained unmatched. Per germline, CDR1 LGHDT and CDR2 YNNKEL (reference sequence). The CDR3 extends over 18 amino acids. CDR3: CASSLRGTGVSSGNTIYF. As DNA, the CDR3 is TGTGCCAGCAGCCTGAGAGGGACAGGAGTGTCCTCTGGAAACACCATATATTTT. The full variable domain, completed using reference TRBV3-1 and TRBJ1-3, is DTAVSQTPKYLVTQMGNDKSIKCEQNLGHDTMYWYKQDSKKFLKIMFSYNNKELIINETVPNRFSPKSPDKAHLNLHINSLELGDSAVYFCASSLRGTGVSSGNTIYFGEGSWLTVV.

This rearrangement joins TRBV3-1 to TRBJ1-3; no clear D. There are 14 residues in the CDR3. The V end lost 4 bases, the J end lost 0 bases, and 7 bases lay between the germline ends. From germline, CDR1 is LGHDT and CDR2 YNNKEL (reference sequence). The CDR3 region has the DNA TGTGCCAGCAGCCTCACGAGCTCTGGAAACACCATATATTTT. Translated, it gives CASSLTSSGNTIYF.

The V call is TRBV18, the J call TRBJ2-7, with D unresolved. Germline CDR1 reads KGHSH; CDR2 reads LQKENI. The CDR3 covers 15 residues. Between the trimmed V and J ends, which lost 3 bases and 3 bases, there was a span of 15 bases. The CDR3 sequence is CASSPIGRTNYEQYF. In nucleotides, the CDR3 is TGTGCCAGCTCACCGATAGGACGGACCAACTACGAGCAGTACTTC.

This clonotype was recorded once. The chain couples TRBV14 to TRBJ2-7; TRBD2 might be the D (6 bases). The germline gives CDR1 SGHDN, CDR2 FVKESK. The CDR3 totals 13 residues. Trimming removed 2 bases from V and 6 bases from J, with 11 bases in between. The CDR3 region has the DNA TGTGCCAGCAGCCAATCTCGGGGAGGCGAGCAGTACTTC. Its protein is CASSQSRGGEQYF.

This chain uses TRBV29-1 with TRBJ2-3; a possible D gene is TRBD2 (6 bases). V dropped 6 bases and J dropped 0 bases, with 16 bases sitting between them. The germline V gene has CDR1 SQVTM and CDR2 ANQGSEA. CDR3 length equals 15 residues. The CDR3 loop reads CSVEPPGVSTDTQYF. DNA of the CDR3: TGCAGCGTCGAACCTCCGGGAGTTAGCACAGATACGCAGTATTTT.

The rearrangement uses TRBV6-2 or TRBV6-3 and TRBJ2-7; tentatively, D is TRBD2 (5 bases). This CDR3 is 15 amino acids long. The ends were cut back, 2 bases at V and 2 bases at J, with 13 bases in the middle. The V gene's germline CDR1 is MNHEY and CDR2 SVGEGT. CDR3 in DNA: TGTGCCAGCAGTTACGACGGGGTGAGGGCCTACGAGCAGTACTTC. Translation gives CASSYDGVRAYEQYF.

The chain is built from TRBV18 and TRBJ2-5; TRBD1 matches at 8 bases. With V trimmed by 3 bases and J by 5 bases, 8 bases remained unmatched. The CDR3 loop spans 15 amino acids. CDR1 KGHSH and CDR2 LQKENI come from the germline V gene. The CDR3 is CASSPTDRAPETQYF. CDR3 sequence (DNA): TGTGCCAGCTCACCCACGGACAGGGCCCCTGAGACCCAGTACTTC.

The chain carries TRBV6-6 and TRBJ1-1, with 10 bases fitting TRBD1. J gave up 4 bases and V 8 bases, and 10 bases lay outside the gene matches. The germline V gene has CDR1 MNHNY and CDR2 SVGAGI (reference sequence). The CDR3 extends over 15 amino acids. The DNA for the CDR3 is TGTGCCAGCCGTCCGGGACAGGGGTGGGGCACTGAAGCTTTCTTT. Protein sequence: CASRPGQGWGTEAFF.